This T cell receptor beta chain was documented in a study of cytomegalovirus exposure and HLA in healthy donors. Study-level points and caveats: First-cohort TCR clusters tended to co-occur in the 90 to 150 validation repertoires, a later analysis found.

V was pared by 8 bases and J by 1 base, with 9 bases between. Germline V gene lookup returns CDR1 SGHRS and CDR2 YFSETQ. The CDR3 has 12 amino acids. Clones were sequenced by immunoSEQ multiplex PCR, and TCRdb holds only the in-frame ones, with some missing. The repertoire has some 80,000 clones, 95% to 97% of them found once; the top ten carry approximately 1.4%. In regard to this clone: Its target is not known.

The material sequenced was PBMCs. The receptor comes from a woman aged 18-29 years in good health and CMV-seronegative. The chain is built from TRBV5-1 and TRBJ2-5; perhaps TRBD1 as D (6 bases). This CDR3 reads CASRDTQETQYF. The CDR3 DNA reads TGCGCCAGTCGGGACACCCAAGAGACCCAGTACTTC. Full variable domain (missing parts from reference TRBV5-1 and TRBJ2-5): KAGVTQTPRYLIKTRGQQVTLSCSPISGHRSVSWYQQTPGQGLQFLFEYFSETQRNKGNFPGRFSGRQFSNSRSEMNVSTLELGDSALYLCASRDTQETQYFGPGTRLLVL.